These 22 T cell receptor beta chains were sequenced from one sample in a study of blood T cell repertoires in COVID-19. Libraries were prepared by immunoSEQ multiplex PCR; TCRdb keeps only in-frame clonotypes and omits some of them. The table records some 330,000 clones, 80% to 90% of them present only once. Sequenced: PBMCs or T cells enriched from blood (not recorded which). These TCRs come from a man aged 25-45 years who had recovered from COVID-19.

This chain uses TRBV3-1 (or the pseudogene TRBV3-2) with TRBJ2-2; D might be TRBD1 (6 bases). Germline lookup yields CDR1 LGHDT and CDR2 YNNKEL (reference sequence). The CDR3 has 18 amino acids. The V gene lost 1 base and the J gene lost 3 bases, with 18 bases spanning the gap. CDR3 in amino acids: CASSQVMRGGMDTGELFF. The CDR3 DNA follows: TGTGCCAGCAGCCAAGTTATGCGAGGGGGTATGGACACCGGGGAGCTGTTTTTT.

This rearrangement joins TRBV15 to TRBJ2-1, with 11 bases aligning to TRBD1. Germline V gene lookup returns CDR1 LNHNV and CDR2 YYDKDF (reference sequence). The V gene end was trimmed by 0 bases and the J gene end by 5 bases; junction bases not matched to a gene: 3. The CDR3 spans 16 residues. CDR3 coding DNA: TGTGCCACCAGCAGAGAAGGACAGGGGGCTAACAATGAGCAGTTCTTC. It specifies CATSREGQGANNEQFF.

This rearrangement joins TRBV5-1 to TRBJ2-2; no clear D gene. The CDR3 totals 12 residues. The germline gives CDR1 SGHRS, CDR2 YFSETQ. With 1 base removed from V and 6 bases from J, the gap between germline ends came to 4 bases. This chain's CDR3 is CASSLIAGELFF. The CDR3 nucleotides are TGCGCCAGCAGCTTGATAGCCGGGGAGCTGTTTTTT.

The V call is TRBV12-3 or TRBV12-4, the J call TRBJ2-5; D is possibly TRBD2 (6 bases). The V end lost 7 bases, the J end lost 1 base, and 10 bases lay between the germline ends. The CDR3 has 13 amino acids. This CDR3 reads CASIGGSQETQYF. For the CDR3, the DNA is TGTGCCAGCATCGGGGGAAGCCAAGAGACCCAGTACTTC.

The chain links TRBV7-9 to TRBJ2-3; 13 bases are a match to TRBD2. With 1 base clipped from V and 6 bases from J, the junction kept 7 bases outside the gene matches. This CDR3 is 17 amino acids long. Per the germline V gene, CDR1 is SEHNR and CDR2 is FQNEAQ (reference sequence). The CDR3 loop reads CASSLGTSGRPIDTQYF. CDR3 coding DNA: TGTGCCAGCAGCTTAGGGACTAGCGGGAGACCCATTGATACGCAGTATTTT.

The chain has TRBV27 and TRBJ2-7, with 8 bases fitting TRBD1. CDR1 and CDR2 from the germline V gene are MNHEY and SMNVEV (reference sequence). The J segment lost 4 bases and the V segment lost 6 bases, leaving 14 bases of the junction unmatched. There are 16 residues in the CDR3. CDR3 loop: CASRPNSGTGAYEQYF. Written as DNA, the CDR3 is TGTGCCAGCAGACCCAATTCCGGGACAGGTGCTTACGAGCAGTACTTC.

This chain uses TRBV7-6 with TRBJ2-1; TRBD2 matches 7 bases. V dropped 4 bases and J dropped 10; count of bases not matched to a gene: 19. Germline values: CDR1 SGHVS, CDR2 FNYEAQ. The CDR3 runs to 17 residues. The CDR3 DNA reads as TGTGCCAGCAGCTCAGATGCTAGCGGCCCACTGATGGGGGAGCAGTTCTTC. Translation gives CASSSDASGPLMGEQFF.

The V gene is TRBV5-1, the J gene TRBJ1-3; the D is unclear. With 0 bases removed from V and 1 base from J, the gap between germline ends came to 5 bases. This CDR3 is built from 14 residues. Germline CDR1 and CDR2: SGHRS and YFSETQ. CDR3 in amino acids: CASSLGVSGNTIYF. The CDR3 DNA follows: TGCGCCAGCAGCTTGGGAGTTTCTGGAAACACCATATATTTT.

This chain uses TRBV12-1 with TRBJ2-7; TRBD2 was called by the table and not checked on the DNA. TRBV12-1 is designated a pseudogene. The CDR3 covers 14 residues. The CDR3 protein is CASSPEREWRRQYF. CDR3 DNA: TGTGCCAGCAGCCCGGAGCGGGAGTGGCGTAGGCAGTACTTC.

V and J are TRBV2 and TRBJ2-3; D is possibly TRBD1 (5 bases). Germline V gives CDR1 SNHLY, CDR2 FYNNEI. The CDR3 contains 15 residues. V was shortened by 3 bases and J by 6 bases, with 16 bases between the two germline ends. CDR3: CASSDWGRDMDTQYF. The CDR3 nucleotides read TGTGCCAGCAGTGACTGGGGCAGGGATATGGATACGCAGTATTTT.

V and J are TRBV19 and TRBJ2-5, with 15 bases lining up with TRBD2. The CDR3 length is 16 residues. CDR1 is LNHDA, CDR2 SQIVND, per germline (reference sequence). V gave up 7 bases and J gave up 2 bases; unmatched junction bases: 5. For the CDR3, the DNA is TGTGCCAGTATGGGACTAGCGGGGGGTCTACAAGAGACCCAGTACTTC. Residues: CASMGLAGGLQETQYF. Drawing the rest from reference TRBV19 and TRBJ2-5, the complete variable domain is DGGITQSPKYLFRKEGQNVTLSCEQNLNHDAMYWYRQDPGQGLRLIYYSQIVNDFQKGDIAEGYSVSREKKESFPLTVTSAQKNPTAFYLCASMGLAGGLQETQYFGPGTRLLVL.

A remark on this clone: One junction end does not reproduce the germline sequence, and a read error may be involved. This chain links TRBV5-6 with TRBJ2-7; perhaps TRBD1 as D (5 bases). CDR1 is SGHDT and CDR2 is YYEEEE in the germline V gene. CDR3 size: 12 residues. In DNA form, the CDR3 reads TGTGCCAGCAGCTTGGAGGGTAGGGGCCTCGACTTC. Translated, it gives CASSLEGRGLDF.

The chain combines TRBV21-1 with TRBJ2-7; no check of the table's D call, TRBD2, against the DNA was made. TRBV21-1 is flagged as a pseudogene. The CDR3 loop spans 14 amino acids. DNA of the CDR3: TGTGCCAGCAGGCCGGGACTAGCATCTCCCGAGCAGTACTTC. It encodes CASRPGLASPEQYF.

For the CDR3, the DNA is TGTGCCAGCAGCCCCGGACAGGGCGGTGAAGCTTTCTTT. Protein: CASSPGQGGEAFF. This rearrangement joins TRBV3-1 (or the pseudogene TRBV3-2) to TRBJ1-1; 8 bases line up with TRBD1. The CDR3 contains 13 residues. Germline V gene data show CDR1 as LGHDT and CDR2 as YNNKEL (reference sequence). Trimming at V came to 4 bases and at J to 7 bases, leaving 5 bases not matched to a gene.

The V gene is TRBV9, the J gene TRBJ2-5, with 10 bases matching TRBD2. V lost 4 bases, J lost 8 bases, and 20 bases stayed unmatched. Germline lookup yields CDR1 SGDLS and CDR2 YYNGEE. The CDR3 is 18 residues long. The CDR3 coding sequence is TGTGCCAGCAGCCCATCCCCGGGACTAGCGAGGGACACCGGCACCCAGTACTTC. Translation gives CASSPSPGLARDTGTQYF.

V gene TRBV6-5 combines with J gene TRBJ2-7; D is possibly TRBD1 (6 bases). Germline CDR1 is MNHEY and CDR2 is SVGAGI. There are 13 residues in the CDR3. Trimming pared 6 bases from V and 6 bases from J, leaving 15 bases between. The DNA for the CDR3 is TGTGCCAGCAGATGGACAGCGGCTAGCGAGCAGTACTTC. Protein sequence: CASRWTAASEQYF.

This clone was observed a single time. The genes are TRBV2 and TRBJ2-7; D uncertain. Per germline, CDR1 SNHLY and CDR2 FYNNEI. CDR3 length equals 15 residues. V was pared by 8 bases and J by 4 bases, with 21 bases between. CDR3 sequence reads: CASSRVVYPHYEQYF. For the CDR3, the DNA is TGTGCCAGCTCTCGGGTGGTCTACCCACATTACGAGCAGTACTTC.

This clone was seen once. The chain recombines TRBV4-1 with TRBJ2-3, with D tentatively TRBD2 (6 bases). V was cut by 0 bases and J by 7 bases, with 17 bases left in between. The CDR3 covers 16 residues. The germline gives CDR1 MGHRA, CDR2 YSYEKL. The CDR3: CASSQDGVAAQNTQYF. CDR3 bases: TGCGCCAGCAGCCAAGATGGAGTAGCGGCACAAAATACGCAGTATTTT.

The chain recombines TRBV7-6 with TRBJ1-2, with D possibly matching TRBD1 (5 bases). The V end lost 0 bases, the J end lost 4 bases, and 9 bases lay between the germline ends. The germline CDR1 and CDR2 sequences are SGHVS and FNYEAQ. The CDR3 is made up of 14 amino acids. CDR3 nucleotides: TGTGCCAGCAGCTTAGCGGGGGGAGGCTATGGCTACACCTTC. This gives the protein CASSLAGGGYGYTF.

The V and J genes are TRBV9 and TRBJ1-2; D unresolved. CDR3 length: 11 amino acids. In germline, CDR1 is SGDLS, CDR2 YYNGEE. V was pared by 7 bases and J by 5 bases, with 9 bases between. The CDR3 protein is CASGTGYGYTF. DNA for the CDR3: TGTGCCAGCGGCACGGGGTATGGCTACACCTTC.

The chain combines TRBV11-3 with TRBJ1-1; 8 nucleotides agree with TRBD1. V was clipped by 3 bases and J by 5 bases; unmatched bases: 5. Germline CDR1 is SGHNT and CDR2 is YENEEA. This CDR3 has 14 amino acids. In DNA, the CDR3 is TGTGCCAGCAGCTTGGACAGGGTGAGGACTGAAGCTTTCTTT. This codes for CASSLDRVRTEAFF.

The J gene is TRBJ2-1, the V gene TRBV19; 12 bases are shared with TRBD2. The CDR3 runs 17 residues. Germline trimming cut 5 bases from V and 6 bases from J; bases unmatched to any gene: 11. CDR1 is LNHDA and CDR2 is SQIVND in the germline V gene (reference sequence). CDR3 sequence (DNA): TGTGCCAGTAGTTTCCCTCCACTAGCGGGGGGATCCAATGAGCAGTTCTTC. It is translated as CASSFPPLAGGSNEQFF.